These 21 T cell receptor beta chains came from one sample sequenced in a study of blood T cell repertoires in COVID-19. TCRdb's copy holds only in-frame clones and misses some; the assay was immunoSEQ multiplex PCR. The data hold 430,000 or so clones, with roughly 88% observed a single time. Sequenced input: PBMCs or T cells enriched from blood (not recorded which). The receptors were gathered from a middle-aged woman who had recovered from COVID-19.

The chain is built from TRBV3-1 (or the pseudogene TRBV3-2) and TRBJ2-1; tentatively, D is TRBD2 (6 bases). The CDR3 runs to 15 residues. Germline lookup yields CDR1 LGHDT and CDR2 YNNKEL (reference sequence). V was cut by 1 base and J by 5 bases, with 12 bases left in between. For the CDR3, the DNA is TGTGCCAGCAGCCAAGGGGCGCTAGCGAACAATGAGCAGTTCTTC. Translation: CASSQGALANNEQFF.

There are a few counts of this clone. The rearrangement links TRBV7-6 to TRBJ2-7, with 7 bases fitting TRBD1. CDR3 size: 15 residues. CDR1 is SGHVS, CDR2 FNYEAQ, per germline. J lost 0 bases, V lost 4 bases, and 6 bases had no gene match. CDR3 nucleotides: TGTGCCAGCAGCTCTCAGACAGGGACCTCCTACGAGCAGTACTTC. As protein: CASSSQTGTSYEQYF.

The V and J genes are TRBV5-4 and TRBJ2-2; 13 bases are a match to TRBD2. With 0 bases clipped from V and 4 bases from J, the junction kept 3 bases outside the gene matches. This CDR3 is 17 amino acids long. The germline V gene has CDR1 SGHNT and CDR2 YYREEE (reference sequence). The CDR3 spells CASSLELAGGTTGELFF. CDR3 nucleotides: TGTGCCAGCAGCTTGGAACTAGCGGGAGGGACCACCGGGGAGCTGTTTTTT.

This chain uses TRBV7-6 with TRBJ2-3; the match to TRBD2 covers 8 bases. V trimming: 5 bases; J trimming: 10 bases; junction bases outside the gene matches: 8. The germline V gene encodes CDR1 SGHVS and CDR2 FNYEAQ. The CDR3 covers 13 residues. CDR3 sequence reads: CASSNRAGESQYF. CDR3 in DNA: TGTGCCAGCAGCAATCGAGCGGGAGAATCGCAGTATTTT.

The chain uses TRBV5-1 and TRBJ1-2; TRBD1 matches 7 bases. Trimming cost V 4 bases and J 5 bases; bases outside gene matches: 8. This CDR3 region has 14 residues. Germline V gene data show CDR1 as SGHRS and CDR2 as YFSETQ. CDR3 loop: CASSPGQQGYGYTF. As DNA, the CDR3 is TGCGCCAGCAGCCCGGGACAGCAAGGGTATGGCTACACCTTC.

The CDR3 protein is CATALGQRYTGELFF. The CDR3 nucleotides read TGCGCCACCGCCCTCGGACAGAGATACACCGGGGAGCTGTTTTTT. The chain recombines TRBV5-1 with TRBJ2-2; a weak D match, TRBD1 (6 bases). Germline loops: CDR1 SGHRS, CDR2 YFSETQ. Trimming removed 9 bases from V and 3 bases from J, with 18 bases in between. This CDR3 spans 15 amino acids.

The genes are TRBV13 and TRBJ2-3; D ambiguous. CDR3 size: 13 residues. The V end lost 5 bases, the J end lost 0 bases, and 6 bases lay between the germline ends. CDR1 PRHDT and CDR2 FYEKMQ come from the germline V gene (reference sequence). CDR3 DNA: TGTGCCAGCAGCGTCCCTAGCACAGATACGCAGTATTTT. It translates to CASSVPSTDTQYF.

The CDR3: CASSHISGSSYNEQFF. The CDR3 DNA reads as TGCGCCAGCAGCCACATTAGCGGGAGTTCCTACAATGAGCAGTTCTTC. J is TRBJ2-1 and V is TRBV5-1; TRBD2 agrees at 9 bases. CDR3 length equals 16 residues. The germline V gene has CDR1 SGHRS and CDR2 YFSETQ. V trimming: 4 bases; J trimming: 1 base; junction bases outside the gene matches: 6.

The chain couples TRBV20-1 to TRBJ1-5; D is perhaps TRBD1 (5 bases). The CDR3 length is 13 residues. Germline loops: CDR1 DFQATT, CDR2 SNEGSKA (reference sequence). The V end lost 3 bases, the J end lost 7 bases, and 13 bases lay between the germline ends. In DNA, the CDR3 is TGCAGTGCTAGTCTCGGGGGAGACCAGCCCCAGCATTTT. Protein: CSASLGGDQPQHF.

This chain connects TRBV4-3 to TRBJ2-5; 9 bases fit TRBD2. The CDR3 is 14 amino acids. Per germline, CDR1 LGHNA and CDR2 YSLEER. V was clipped by 6 bases and J by 2 bases; unmatched bases: 4. The CDR3 is CASRPGLAQETQYF. The CDR3 coding sequence is TGCGCCAGCAGGCCCGGACTAGCGCAAGAGACCCAGTACTTC.

The chain uses TRBV11-3 and TRBJ1-1; D is unclear. Trimming took 4 bases from V and 7 from J, leaving 7 bases between them. Germline V CDR1 and CDR2: SGHNT, YENEEA. The CDR3 is 11 residues long. CDR3 nucleotides: TGTGCCAGCAGCTCGCGGTTTGAAGCTTTCTTT. It encodes CASSSRFEAFF.

The chain couples TRBV5-5 to TRBJ2-7, with 9 bases lining up with TRBD2. V dropped 2 bases and J dropped 7; count of bases not matched to a gene: 13. Germline CDR1 is SGHKS and CDR2 is YYEKEE (reference sequence). There are 16 residues in the CDR3. The CDR3: CASSFPGSGGHGEQYF. In DNA, the CDR3 is TGTGCCAGCAGCTTTCCTGGTAGCGGGGGCCATGGTGAGCAGTACTTC.

The chain links TRBV12-5 to TRBJ2-2, with TRBD1 as a possible D gene (6 bases). Deletions cut 2 bases from V and 5 bases from J, with 27 bases between. Germline V gene data show CDR1 as LGHNT and CDR2 as FRNRAP. The CDR3 has 20 amino acids. CDR3 DNA sequence: TGTGCTAGTGGTTTGTTACCCGTCACATTAACAGGGTCCGGAACCGGGGAGCTGTTTTTT. Protein product: CASGLLPVTLTGSGTGELFF.

This chain connects TRBV11-3 to TRBJ1-1; 7 positions match TRBD1. J lost 3 bases, V lost 3 bases, and 1 base had no gene match. The germline CDR1 and CDR2 sequences are SGHNT and YENEEA. The CDR3 consists of 13 residues. The CDR3 sequence: CASSLDRHTEAFF. The CDR3 nucleotides are TGTGCCAGCAGCTTGGACAGGCACACTGAAGCTTTCTTT. Full variable domain (outside the CDR3, taken from reference TRBV11-3 and TRBJ1-1): EAGVVQSPRYKIIEKKQPVAFWCNPISGHNTLYWYLQNLGQGPELLIRYENEEAVDDSQLPKDRFSAERLKGVDSTLKIQPAELGDSAVYLCASSLDRHTEAFFGQGTRLTVV.

J is TRBJ1-2 and V is TRBV18, with 8 bases matching TRBD1. V dropped 3 bases and J dropped 5; count of bases not matched to a gene: 8. The CDR3 totals 15 residues. The germline gives CDR1 KGHSH, CDR2 LQKENI. CDR3 in amino acids: CASSPSQGALYGYTF. The CDR3 region has the DNA TGTGCCAGCTCACCCTCCCAGGGGGCGCTTTATGGCTACACCTTC. Using reference TRBV18 and TRBJ1-2 for the parts outside the CDR3, the full variable domain is NAGVMQNPRHLVRRRGQEARLRCSPMKGHSHVYWYRQLPEEGLKFMVYLQKENIIDESGMPKERFSAEFPKEGPSILRIQQVVRGDSAAYFCASSPSQGALYGYTFGSGTRLTVV.

CDR3 nucleotide sequence: TGCAGTGCTAGTGCGGCGGGAGGGCCTGCAGATACGCAGTATTTT. The encoded protein is CSASAAGGPADTQYF. The chain recombines TRBV20-1 with TRBJ2-3; 9 bases match TRBD2. Germline V gives CDR1 DFQATT, CDR2 SNEGSKA (reference sequence). The V segment lost 3 bases and the J segment 4 bases; nucleotides outside the gene matches: 8. This CDR3 region has 15 residues.

The chain recombines TRBV18 with TRBJ1-2; TRBD1 matches 11 bases. This CDR3 contains 14 residues. The V gene's germline CDR1 is KGHSH and CDR2 LQKENI. Trimming at V came to 3 bases and at J to 8 bases, leaving 5 bases not matched to a gene. Here the CDR3 reads CASSPGTGGVGYTF. CDR3 sequence (DNA): TGTGCCAGCTCACCCGGGACAGGGGGAGTCGGCTACACCTTC. Full variable domain (missing parts from reference TRBV18 and TRBJ1-2): NAGVMQNPRHLVRRRGQEARLRCSPMKGHSHVYWYRQLPEEGLKFMVYLQKENIIDESGMPKERFSAEFPKEGPSILRIQQVVRGDSAAYFCASSPGTGGVGYTFGSGTRLTVV.

This CDR3 reads CASSFQGGETQYF. The CDR3 coding sequence is TGTGCCAGCAGCTTCCAGGGGGGAGAGACCCAGTACTTC. V is TRBV5-4 and J is TRBJ2-5, with D maybe TRBD1 (7 bases). The CDR3 is 13 amino acids. V gave up 2 bases and J gave up 4 bases, with 9 bases separating them. Germline V gene lookup returns CDR1 SGHNT and CDR2 YYREEE (reference sequence).

V is TRBV11-3 and J is TRBJ2-1; TRBD2 agrees at 7 bases. There are 14 residues in the CDR3. V gave up 6 bases and J gave up 1 base; unmatched junction bases: 3. Looked up from germline, CDR1 is SGHNT and CDR2 is YENEEA. The CDR3, as DNA: TGTGCCAGCAGTGCCGGGGGGTCCTACAATGAGCAGTTCTTC. As protein: CASSAGGSYNEQFF.

The chain joins TRBV3-1 (or the pseudogene TRBV3-2) to TRBJ1-2; TRBD1 might be the D (5 bases). The CDR3 has 15 residues. The germline CDR1 and CDR2 sequences are LGHDT and YNNKEL (reference sequence). V lost 1 base and J 8 bases, leaving 17 bases between the germline ends. The CDR3 DNA is TGTGCCAGCAGCCAAGGAACAGGAGAGAAGGGCGGCTACACCTTC. Its translation: CASSQGTGEKGGYTF.

The chain links TRBV7-2 to TRBJ2-2, with 7 bases that match TRBD2. After removal of 1 base from V and 6 bases from J, the junction contained 5 bases not matched to a gene. Germline values: CDR1 SGHTA, CDR2 FQGNSA. The CDR3 loop spans 15 amino acids. CDR3 amino acids: CASSLDGRKAGELFF. The CDR3 region has the DNA TGTGCCAGCAGCTTAGACGGGAGGAAAGCCGGGGAGCTGTTTTTT.